The clone carrying this T cell receptor beta chain appeared a few times. Its antigen is unidentified. TCRdb re-called the 5' RACE reads with MiXCR, one entry per CDR3 protein. Among roughly 500,000 distinct CDR3 sequences, roughly 20% were seen once, and the ten largest hold around an eighth. The sample belongs to a study of T-cell memory formation after mild COVID-19. Points from the study as a whole: The second-wave clones peaking on day 37 were not confirmed as SARS-CoV-2-specific. Shrinking CD4+ clones resided mostly in CM and EM, and CD8+ ones in EMRA. Some clones that responded turned up in pre-infection memory, which suggests that cross-reactive memory joined in. Clones contracting day 15 to 85 were balanced CD4/CD8; later expanders leaned CD4+.

Looked up from germline, CDR1 is SGHRS and CDR2 is YFSETQ. The CDR3 has 15 residues. V shed 0 bases and J 5 bases; nucleotides not matched to a gene: 7. The clonotype was recovered from an adult woman who had mild COVID-19 (a few samples of this study predate the infection). Cell type and time point are not known. The sample was PBMCs or a T cell subset sorted from them (not recorded which). The chain joins TRBV5-1 to TRBJ2-5; 7 nucleotides match TRBD1. Here the CDR3 DNA reads TGCGCCAGCAGCTTGGACAGGGGTGTAGAGGAGACCCAGTACTTC. The encoded protein is CASSLDRGVEETQYF.